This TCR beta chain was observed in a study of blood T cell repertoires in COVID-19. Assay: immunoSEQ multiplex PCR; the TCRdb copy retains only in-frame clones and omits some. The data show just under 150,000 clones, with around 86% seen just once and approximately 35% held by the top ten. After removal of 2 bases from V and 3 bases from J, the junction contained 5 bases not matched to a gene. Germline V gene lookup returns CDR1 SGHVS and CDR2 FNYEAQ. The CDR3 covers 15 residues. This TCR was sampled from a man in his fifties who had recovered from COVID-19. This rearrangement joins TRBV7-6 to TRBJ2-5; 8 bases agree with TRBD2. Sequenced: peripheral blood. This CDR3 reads CASSLSSGAKETQYF. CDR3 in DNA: TGTGCCAGCAGCTTAAGTAGCGGGGCCAAAGAGACCCAGTACTTC.